These 24 T cell receptor beta chains share one sample of origin, sequenced in a study of shared clonotypes between healthy human individuals. The assay was immunoSEQ multiplex PCR, and TCRdb's table has in-frame clones only and misses some. The sample has 950,000 to 1,100,000 clones; roughly 75% are singletons. Input material: memory CD4+ T cells sorted from blood. Documented subset: CD45RA-negative fraction. These receptors were obtained from a man between 18 and 35 years old in good health.

V usage is TRBV7-2 and J usage is TRBJ1-4; D perhaps matches TRBD1 (5 bases). The germline CDR1 and CDR2 sequences are SGHTA and FQGNSA. Trimming took off 3 bases at V and 8 bases at J, with 16 bases between the two ends. This CDR3 region has 15 residues. As DNA, the CDR3 is TGTGCCAGCAGCTTTTCCGGGATTGGGGGGGAAAAACTGTTTTTT. This codes for CASSFSGIGGEKLFF.

This clone was seen only once. J is TRBJ1-6 and V is TRBV7-2; TRBD1 agrees at 7 bases. V shed 9 bases, J shed 6 bases, and the junction held 2 bases outside the gene matches. Germline CDR1 is SGHTA and CDR2 is FQGNSA. The CDR3 length is 12 residues. CDR3 in DNA: TGTGCCAGGGGGACAGTTAATTCACCCCTCCACTTT. The encoded protein is CARGTVNSPLHF. The full variable domain, rest sourced from reference TRBV7-2 and TRBJ1-6, is GAGVSQSPSNKVTEKGKDVELRCDPISGHTALYWYRQSLGQGLEFLIYFQGNSAPDKSGLPSDRFSAERTGGSVSTLTIQRTQQEDSAVYLCARGTVNSPLHFGNGTRLTVT.

In the case of this clone: Given a much more abundant clone one base away, this may be a read error. This CDR3 is also generated by other DNA sequences in the sample. The CDR3 loop is CASSQDTDTQYF. DNA of the CDR3: TGTGCCAGCAGCCAGGACACAGATACGCAGTATTTT. The chain carries TRBV5-4 and TRBJ2-3; no reliable D call. This CDR3 spans 12 amino acids. V was pared by 4 bases and J by 2 bases, with 5 bases between. The V gene's germline CDR1 is SGHNT and CDR2 YYREEE (reference sequence). The whole variable domain, filled in from reference TRBV5-4 and TRBJ2-3, reads ETGVTQSPTHLIKTRGQQVTLRCSSQSGHNTVSWYQQALGQGPQFIFQYYREEENGRGNFPPRFSGLQFPNYSSELNVNALELDDSALYLCASSQDTDTQYFGPGTRLTVL.

The rearrangement joins TRBV30 to TRBJ2-2; D gene ambiguous. V was trimmed by 2 bases and J by 4 bases, leaving 8 bases between them. This CDR3 comprises 13 residues. The germline gives CDR1 GTSNPN, CDR2 SVGIG (reference sequence). CDR3 in amino acids: CAWSKVVTGELFF. In nucleotides, the CDR3 is TGTGCCTGGAGTAAGGTGGTCACCGGGGAGCTGTTTTTT.

CDR3 DNA sequence: TGTGCCAGTAGTATAAAGTTTCAAAGACGAACCTACGAGCAGTACTTC. This translates into CASSIKFQRRTYEQYF. This chain joins TRBV19 and TRBJ2-7; no clear D. The V end lost 2 bases, the J end lost 2 bases, and 16 bases lay between the germline ends. CDR3 length: 16 residues. The germline gives CDR1 LNHDA, CDR2 SQIVND (reference sequence).

The chain links TRBV4-3 to TRBJ1-2; no clear D gene. Germline V lookup: CDR1 LGHNA, CDR2 YSLEER. This CDR3 has 16 residues. The V gene lost 4 bases and the J gene lost 0 bases, with 15 bases spanning the gap. This CDR3 reads CASSRSLRLTNYGYTF. The CDR3 DNA reads as TGCGCCAGCAGCCGCTCCCTCAGGCTTACTAACTATGGCTACACCTTC.

The chain links TRBV10-2 to TRBJ1-5; maybe TRBD1 (6 bases). This CDR3 has 15 amino acids. Looked up from germline, CDR1 is WSHSY and CDR2 is SAAADI. The V gene lost 0 bases and the J gene lost 6 bases, with 12 bases spanning the gap. DNA of the CDR3: TGCGCCAGCAGTGAGTCTCCACAGGGTGGTCAGCCCCAGCATTTT. It encodes CASSESPQGGQPQHF.

The chain uses TRBV5-8 and TRBJ2-7; TRBD2 aligns across 7 bases. Trimming took 5 bases from V and 3 from J; bases not matched to a gene: 11. CDR3 length equals 15 residues. Looked up from germline, CDR1 is SGHTS and CDR2 is YDEGEE. The CDR3 DNA reads as TGTGCCAGCAGGGGGGGGGTCCTATTTTTCTACGAGCAGTACTTC. The encoded protein is CASRGGVLFFYEQYF.

The chain has TRBV2 and TRBJ2-7; 11 nucleotides agree with TRBD1. V was pared by 4 bases and J by 9 bases, with 8 bases of the junction left unmatched. Looked up from germline, CDR1 is SNHLY and CDR2 is FYNNEI. CDR3 length: 14 amino acids. The chain's CDR3 is CASSGGQGDRGQYF. The CDR3 nucleotides are TGTGCCAGCAGTGGGGGACAGGGGGATCGTGGGCAGTACTTC.

This clone was detected only once. The rearrangement joins TRBV19 to TRBJ2-2, with unresolved D. Trimming cost V 11 bases and J 6 bases, with 13 bases left between them. This CDR3 has 12 residues. CDR1 and CDR2 from the germline V gene are LNHDA and SQIVND (reference sequence). The chain's CDR3 is CAGSSVAGELFF. CDR3 DNA: TGTGCCGGGTCTAGTGTGGCCGGGGAGCTGTTTTTT.

The chain employs TRBV7-8 and TRBJ2-1; no clear D gene. The CDR3 extends over 15 amino acids. V lost 0 bases to trimming and J lost 0 bases, with 6 bases between them. Germline V gene sequence: CDR1 SGHVS, CDR2 FQNEAQ. The CDR3 sequence is CASSLARSSYNEQFF. The DNA for the CDR3 is TGTGCCAGCAGCTTAGCGAGGAGCTCCTACAATGAGCAGTTCTTC.

The count of this clone is one. The rearrangement uses TRBV25-1 and TRBJ2-1; possible D gene TRBD2, 6 bases. Per germline, CDR1 MGHDK and CDR2 SYGVNS. The germline V and J ends were trimmed by 4 bases and 2 bases, with 12 bases remaining between them. CDR3 size: 15 residues. As DNA, the CDR3 is TGTGCCAGCAGTGGAGCTCGGGGGACCTACAATGAGCAGTTCTTC. Translated: CASSGARGTYNEQFF.

The chain combines TRBV29-1 with TRBJ2-3, with D possibly being TRBD1 or TRBD2 (6 bases each). Germline CDR1 reads SQVTM; CDR2 reads ANQGSEA. Trimming pared 6 bases from V and 2 bases from J, leaving 12 bases between. The CDR3 is 13 amino acids. CDR3 sequence: CSVAGHTTDTQYF. The CDR3, as DNA: TGCAGCGTCGCGGGACACACCACAGATACGCAGTATTTT.

The chain combines TRBV18 with TRBJ1-2; weak D call: TRBD1 (5 bases). V shed 4 bases and J shed 3 bases, with 9 bases lying between them. Germline CDR1 KGHSH, CDR2 LQKENI. The CDR3 runs to 13 residues. Here the CDR3 DNA reads TGTGCCAGCTCACGCAGGGAGGACTATGGCTACACCTTC. As protein: CASSRREDYGYTF.

The V gene is TRBV30, the J gene TRBJ2-2; TRBD2 is a possible D gene (6 bases). The CDR3 has 16 residues. Per the germline V gene, CDR1 is GTSNPN and CDR2 is SVGIG (reference sequence). V dropped 8 bases and J dropped 1 base, with 20 bases sitting between them. The CDR3 DNA is TGTGCCAGGGATTCCCGCGGGACTCAGAACACCGGGGAGCTGTTTTTT. Translating gives CARDSRGTQNTGELFF. The whole variable domain, filled in from reference TRBV30 and TRBJ2-2, reads SQTIHQWPATLVQPVGSPLSLECTVEGTSNPNLYWYRQAAGRGLQLLFYSVGIGQISSEVPQNLSASRPQDRQFILSSKKLLLSDSGFYLCARDSRGTQNTGELFFGEGSRLTVL.

The rearrangement uses TRBV18 and TRBJ1-5; tentative D call: TRBD1 (5 bases). Germline V gene data show CDR1 as KGHSH and CDR2 as LQKENI. The CDR3 has 13 residues. Trimming took off 4 bases at V and 6 bases at J, with 10 bases between the two ends. The CDR3 region has the DNA TGTGCCAGCTCACTAGGGGCGGGTCAGCCCCAGCATTTT. This gives the protein CASSLGAGQPQHF. Filled out from reference TRBV18 and TRBJ1-5, the complete variable domain reads NAGVMQNPRHLVRRRGQEARLRCSPMKGHSHVYWYRQLPEEGLKFMVYLQKENIIDESGMPKERFSAEFPKEGPSILRIQQVVRGDSAAYFCASSLGAGQPQHFGDGTRLSIL.

The chain employs TRBV11-2 and TRBJ2-1; 7 bases are shared with TRBD2. CDR3 length: 15 amino acids. V lost 5 bases to trimming and J lost 9 bases; unmatched junction nucleotides: 13. Germline values: CDR1 SGHAT, CDR2 FQNNGV. For the CDR3, the DNA is TGTGCCAGCAGCCCTGGACTAGTCTTAACCTTTGAGCAGTTCTTC. Translated, it gives CASSPGLVLTFEQFF.

The V gene is TRBV9, the J gene TRBJ2-5; the D gene is possibly TRBD2 (6 bases). Looked up from germline, CDR1 is SGDLS and CDR2 is YYNGEE. V lost 1 base and J lost 4, with 17 bases in between. This CDR3 is built from 16 residues. The chain's CDR3 is CASSVSGVYGGETQYF. For the CDR3, the DNA is TGTGCCAGCAGCGTATCCGGGGTGTACGGGGGAGAGACCCAGTACTTC.

The CDR3 region is CASSFIDRGNTEAFF. DNA for the CDR3: TGTGCCAGCAGCTTTATAGACAGGGGCAACACTGAAGCTTTCTTT. This chain uses TRBV5-6 with TRBJ1-1; 8 bases are a match to TRBD1. The CDR3 consists of 15 residues. Germline values: CDR1 SGHDT, CDR2 YYEEEE. J gave up 2 bases and V 2 bases, and 5 bases lay outside the gene matches.

V gene TRBV30 combines with J gene TRBJ2-2, with D possibly being TRBD2 (5 bases). V was pared by 4 bases and J by 6 bases, with 9 bases between. CDR1 and CDR2 (germline): GTSNPN, SVGIG (reference sequence). This CDR3 has 12 amino acids. CDR3: CAWTFSAGELFF. CDR3 DNA sequence: TGTGCCTGGACCTTTAGCGCCGGGGAGCTGTTTTTT.

V gene TRBV10-3 combines with J gene TRBJ2-7, with 9 bases identical to TRBD2. Germline loops: CDR1 ENHRY, CDR2 SYGVKD. V lost 6 bases, J lost 0 bases, and 6 bases stayed unmatched. The CDR3 runs 15 residues. The CDR3 DNA is TGTGCCATCAGCAATAGCGGGAGTACCTCCTACGAGCAGTACTTC. This codes for CAISNSGSTSYEQYF.

The chain couples TRBV11-3 to TRBJ2-7; either TRBD1 or TRBD2 may fit D (5 bases each). V was shortened by 9 bases and J by 2 bases, with 20 bases between the two germline ends. The CDR3 runs to 15 residues. CDR1 is SGHNT, CDR2 YENEEA, per germline. The CDR3 coding sequence is TGTGCCAGTTGGGGCCAAATGGGGGTTGCCTACGAGCAGTACTTC. Translating gives CASWGQMGVAYEQYF. Based on the CDR3 plus reference TRBV11-3 and TRBJ2-7, the full variable domain is EAGVVQSPRYKIIEKKQPVAFWCNPISGHNTLYWYLQNLGQGPELLIRYENEEAVDDSQLPKDRFSAERLKGVDSTLKIQPAELGDSAVYLCASWGQMGVAYEQYFGPGTRLTVT.

The rearrangement joins TRBV29-1 to TRBJ2-3, with D perhaps matching TRBD2 (5 bases). Trimming shortened V by 1 base and J by 2 bases, and 13 bases separated the two germline ends. The V gene's germline CDR1 is SQVTM and CDR2 ANQGSEA. This CDR3 spans 15 amino acids. The CDR3 DNA sequence: TGCAGCGTTGAAGGGGTAGCGTGGAACACAGATACGCAGTATTTT. Amino acid sequence: CSVEGVAWNTDTQYF.

This clone was counted between two and nine times. A far more abundant clone sits one base away, making this likely a read error. The V and J genes are TRBV2 and TRBJ2-1; no clear D. Trimming pared 8 bases from V and 2 bases from J, leaving 4 bases between. The CDR3 consists of 11 residues. The germline CDR1 and CDR2 sequences are SNHLY and FYNNEI. The CDR3 reads CASGPYNEQFF. Written as DNA, the CDR3 is TGTGCCAGCGGACCCTACAATGAGCAGTTCTTC.